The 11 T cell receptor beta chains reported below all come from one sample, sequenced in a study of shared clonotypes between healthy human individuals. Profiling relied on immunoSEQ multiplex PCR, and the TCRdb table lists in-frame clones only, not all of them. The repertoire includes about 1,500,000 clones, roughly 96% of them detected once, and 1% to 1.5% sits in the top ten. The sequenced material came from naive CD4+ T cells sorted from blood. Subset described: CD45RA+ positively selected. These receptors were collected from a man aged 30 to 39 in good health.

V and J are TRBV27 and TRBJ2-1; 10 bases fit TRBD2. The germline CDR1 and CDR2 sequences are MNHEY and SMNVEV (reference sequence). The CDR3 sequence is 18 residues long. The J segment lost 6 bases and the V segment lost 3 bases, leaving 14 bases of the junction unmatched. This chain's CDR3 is CASSFTSPSGSSVNEQFF. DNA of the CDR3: TGTGCCAGCAGTTTTACCTCCCCTAGCGGGAGTTCTGTCAATGAGCAGTTCTTC.

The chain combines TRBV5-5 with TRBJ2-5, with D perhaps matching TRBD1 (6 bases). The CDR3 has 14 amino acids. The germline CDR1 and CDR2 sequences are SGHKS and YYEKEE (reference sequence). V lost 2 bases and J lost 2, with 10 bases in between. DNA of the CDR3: TGTGCCAGCAGCTTTCGACAGGCGCAAGAGACCCAGTACTTC. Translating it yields CASSFRQAQETQYF.

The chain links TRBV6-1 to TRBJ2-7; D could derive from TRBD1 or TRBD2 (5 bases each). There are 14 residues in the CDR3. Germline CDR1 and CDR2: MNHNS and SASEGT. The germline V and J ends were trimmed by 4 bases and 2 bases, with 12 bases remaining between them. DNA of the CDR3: TGTGCCAGCAGTGGACGAGGGACGGCCTACGAGCAGTACTTC. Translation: CASSGRGTAYEQYF.

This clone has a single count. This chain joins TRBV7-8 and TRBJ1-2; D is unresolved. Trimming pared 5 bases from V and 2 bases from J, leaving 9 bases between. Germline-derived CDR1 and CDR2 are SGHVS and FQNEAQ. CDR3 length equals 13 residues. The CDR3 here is CASSPHGNYGYTF. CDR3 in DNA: TGTGCCAGCAGCCCCCACGGAAACTATGGCTACACCTTC.

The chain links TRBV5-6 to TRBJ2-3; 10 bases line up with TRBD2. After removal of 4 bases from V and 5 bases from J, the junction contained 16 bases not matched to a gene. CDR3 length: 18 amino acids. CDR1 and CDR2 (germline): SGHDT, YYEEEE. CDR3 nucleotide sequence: TGTGCCAGCAGCCCTGCCCCCAATAGCGGGAGGCTCGGAGATACGCAGTATTTT. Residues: CASSPAPNSGRLGDTQYF.

Written as DNA, the CDR3 is TGTGCCAGCAGGCCTCAGACCGGACGTACCCCGGGCTATGGCTACACCTTC. Translating gives CASRPQTGRTPGYGYTF. The chain joins TRBV11-2 to TRBJ1-2; the D is unclear. CDR1 and CDR2 (germline): SGHAT, FQNNGV. V lost 6 bases to trimming and J lost 4 bases, with 24 bases between them. The CDR3 contains 17 residues.

The DNA of the CDR3 is TGTGCCAGCAGTCGACGGGGGGTTGAGCAGTACTTC. Translation gives CASSRRGVEQYF. The chain carries TRBV28 and TRBJ2-7; 7 bases map to TRBD2. Germline CDR1 is MDHEN and CDR2 is SYDVKM. The V gene end was trimmed by 5 bases and the J gene end by 7 bases; junction bases not matched to a gene: 5. The CDR3 is 12 amino acids.

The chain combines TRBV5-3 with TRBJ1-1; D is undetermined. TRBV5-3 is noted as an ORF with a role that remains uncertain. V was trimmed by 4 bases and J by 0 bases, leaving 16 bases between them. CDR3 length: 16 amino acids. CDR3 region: CARSPRRVKLNTEAFF. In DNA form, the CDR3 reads TGTGCCAGAAGCCCCCGGAGGGTCAAGTTGAACACTGAAGCTTTCTTT.

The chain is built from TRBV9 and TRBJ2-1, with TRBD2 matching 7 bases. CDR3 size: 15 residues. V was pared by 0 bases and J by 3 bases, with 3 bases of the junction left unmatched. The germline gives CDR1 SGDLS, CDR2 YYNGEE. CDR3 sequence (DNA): TGTGCCAGCAGCGTAGAGGCGGGAGACTACAATGAGCAGTTCTTC. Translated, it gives CASSVEAGDYNEQFF.

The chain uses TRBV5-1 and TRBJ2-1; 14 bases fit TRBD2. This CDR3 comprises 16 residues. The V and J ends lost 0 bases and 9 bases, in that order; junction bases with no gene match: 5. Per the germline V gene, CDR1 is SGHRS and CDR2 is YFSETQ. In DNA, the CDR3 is TGCGCCAGCAGCTTGGAAAGACTAGCGGGAGGGGTTGAGCAGTTCTTC. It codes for CASSLERLAGGVEQFF.

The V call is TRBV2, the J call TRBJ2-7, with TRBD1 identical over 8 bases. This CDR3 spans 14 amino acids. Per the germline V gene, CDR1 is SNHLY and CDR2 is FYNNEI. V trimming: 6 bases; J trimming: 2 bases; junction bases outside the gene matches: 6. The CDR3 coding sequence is TGTGCCAGCAGGAGGACAGGGACTCCCTACGAGCAGTACTTC. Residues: CASRRTGTPYEQYF.